Presented here are 29 T cell receptor beta chains from one specimen sequenced in a study of graft-versus-host responses after intestinal transplantation (dated by TCRdb to the early 2020s). Libraries were constructed by the immunoSEQ multiplex PCR assay. TCRdb's version of the immuneACCESS table is confined to in-frame rearrangements and falls short of the full clone set. An unresolved V gene accounts for under half of the shortfall where checked; the remainder is of unknown origin. The sample table contains about 90,000 clones; only one count was recorded for 90% to 95% of them. Of the sample, 0.95% to 1.3% is held by the ten largest clones. Reading the label with the study, this specimen's time point is: cells obtained before transplantation from donor or recipient. Their antigens are not known. This sample comprised unstimulated CD8+ T cells sorted from spleen or lymph node cells, obtained before transplant. The source of these receptors is a human donor who was the organ donor for an intestinal transplant.

The gene calls are TRBV4-3 and TRBJ2-1; 10 positions match TRBD2. The CDR3 loop spans 16 amino acids. V dropped 0 bases and J dropped 7; count of bases not matched to a gene: 6. Looked up from germline, CDR1 is LGHNA and CDR2 is YSLEER. The CDR3 region has the DNA TGCGCCAGCAGCCAAGATTGGGCTAGCGGGAGTAATGAGCAGTTCTTC. Residues: CASSQDWASGSNEQFF.

The chain recombines TRBV28 with TRBJ1-3; TRBD1 might be the D (5 bases). Germline CDR1 MDHEN, CDR2 SYDVKM. Trimming left V 1 base short and J 3 bases short, with 7 bases between. The CDR3 totals 14 residues. The CDR3 DNA sequence: TGTGCCAGCAGTTTATCCAGGGATGGAAACACCATATATTTT. Translating it yields CASSLSRDGNTIYF.

The chain is built from TRBV4-1 and TRBJ2-3, with 13 bases fitting TRBD2. Germline V lookup: CDR1 MGHRA, CDR2 YSYEKL. The CDR3 is made up of 21 amino acids. V lost 3 bases, J lost 2 bases, and 17 bases stayed unmatched. CDR3 loop: CASSQAALAGGQLGTTDTQYF. The CDR3 coding sequence is TGCGCCAGCAGCCAGGCTGCACTAGCGGGGGGGCAATTGGGTACCACAGATACGCAGTATTTT.

The chain carries TRBV7-2 and TRBJ2-1; D might be TRBD1 (5 bases). Trimming removed 5 bases from V and 6 bases from J, with 11 bases in between. The CDR3 has 13 amino acids. The V gene's germline CDR1 is SGHTA and CDR2 FQGNSA. For the CDR3, the DNA is TGTGCCAGCAGCCTGGGGCCCAGCAATGAGCAGTTCTTC. Amino acids: CASSLGPSNEQFF.

The rearrangement links TRBV13 to TRBJ2-3, with D possibly matching TRBD2 (5 bases). This CDR3 has 15 residues. V shed 6 bases and J shed 2 bases, with 15 bases lying between them. CDR1 is PRHDT and CDR2 is FYEKMQ in the germline V gene (reference sequence). The chain's CDR3 is CASSPGISVTDTQYF. For the CDR3, the DNA is TGTGCCAGCAGTCCTGGGATTAGCGTCACAGATACGCAGTATTTT.

This clone was seen more than once but under ten times. The V and J genes are TRBV6-6 and TRBJ1-1, with a tentative D call TRBD1 (6 bases). Trimming stripped 8 bases from V and 1 base from J, with 11 bases between. The CDR3 has 13 residues. CDR1 and CDR2 (germline): MNHNY, SVGAGI (reference sequence). The CDR3 DNA reads as TGTGCCAGCCAAGAACAGGGGAACACTGAAGCTTTCTTT. Translated, it gives CASQEQGNTEAFF.

The rearrangement uses TRBV7-9 and TRBJ1-1; D unresolved. This CDR3 region has 13 residues. Germline CDR1 SEHNR, CDR2 FQNEAQ (reference sequence). Deletions cut 2 bases from V and 6 bases from J, with 10 bases between. CDR3 region: CASSLTTHPEAFF. CDR3 coding DNA: TGTGCCAGCAGCTTAACAACCCATCCTGAAGCTTTCTTT.

This clone was observed a handful of times. The CDR3 bases are TGTGCCAGCAACCAAGACAGCCACCAGCCCCAGCATTTT. Translating gives CASNQDSHQPQHF. The V gene is TRBV6-1, the J gene TRBJ1-5; D may be TRBD1 (5 bases). Germline V lookup: CDR1 MNHNS, CDR2 SASEGT. V lost 7 bases to trimming and J lost 7 bases, with 14 bases between them. This CDR3 has 13 amino acids.

The gene calls are TRBV5-6 and TRBJ2-3, with D hard to call. V lost 1 base and J lost 0, with 6 bases in between. CDR3 size: 14 residues. Germline CDR1 is SGHDT and CDR2 is YYEEEE. CDR3 protein: CASSLWRSTDTQYF. In DNA, the CDR3 is TGTGCCAGCAGCTTGTGGCGGAGCACAGATACGCAGTATTTT.

This CDR3 is CASSSSRDRGPDSPLHF. The CDR3 DNA follows: TGTGCCAGCAGCTCTTCCCGGGACAGGGGGCCGGATTCACCCCTCCACTTT. The V call is TRBV7-3, the J call TRBJ1-6; 12 bases fit TRBD1. The CDR3 consists of 17 residues. Unmatched junction bases numbered 9, after V lost 4 bases and J lost 8 bases. The germline CDR1 and CDR2 sequences are SGHTA and FQGTGA. Based on the CDR3 plus reference TRBV7-3 and TRBJ1-6, the full variable domain is GAGVSQTPSNKVTEKGKYVELRCDPISGHTALYWYRQSLGQGPEFLIYFQGTGAADDSGLPNDRFFAVRPEGSVSTLKIQRTERGDSAVYLCASSSSRDRGPDSPLHFGNGTRLTVT.

The chain joins TRBV7-9 to TRBJ1-2, with TRBD1 matching 7 bases. The trim removed 5 bases at V and 2 bases at J, leaving 11 bases unmatched. CDR3 length equals 16 residues. Germline assignment: CDR1 SEHNR and CDR2 FQNEAQ (reference sequence). CDR3 DNA: TGTGCCAGCAGCCTTCCGGGACAGCCCTCCAACTATGGCTACACCTTC. This translates into CASSLPGQPSNYGYTF.

V and J are TRBV18 and TRBJ2-7; the match to TRBD2 covers 9 bases. The junction had 12 bases not matched to a gene; V was cut back by 3 bases and J by 6 bases. The CDR3 loop spans 16 amino acids. Germline V gene lookup returns CDR1 KGHSH and CDR2 LQKENI. The CDR3 here is CASSPHLWGLASEQYF. The CDR3 coding sequence is TGTGCCAGCTCACCCCACTTGTGGGGACTAGCTAGCGAGCAGTACTTC.

The V call is TRBV4-1, the J call TRBJ2-3; 8 nucleotides line up with TRBD2. The germline V gene encodes CDR1 MGHRA and CDR2 YSYEKL. V shed 0 bases, J shed 2 bases, and the junction held 1 base outside the gene matches. The CDR3 runs to 15 residues. CDR3 residues: CASSQEGLATDTQYF. The CDR3 nucleotides read TGCGCCAGCAGCCAAGAAGGACTAGCCACAGATACGCAGTATTTT.

The V gene is TRBV19, the J gene TRBJ2-5; 7 bases agree with TRBD2. V was clipped by 3 bases and J by 4 bases; unmatched bases: 2. Germline V gives CDR1 LNHDA, CDR2 SQIVND (reference sequence). This CDR3 spans 13 amino acids. CDR3 sequence: CASSMGGGETQYF. In nucleotides, the CDR3 is TGTGCCAGTAGTATGGGGGGGGGAGAGACCCAGTACTTC.

This rearrangement joins TRBV11-2 to TRBJ1-6; D not resolved. CDR1 and CDR2 from the germline V gene are SGHAT and FQNNGV. V lost 5 bases to trimming and J lost 0 bases, with 8 bases between them. The CDR3 is 15 amino acids. Here the CDR3 DNA reads TGTGCCAGCAGCAGCCCGAGCTCCTATAATTCACCCCTCCACTTT. It yields the protein CASSSPSSYNSPLHF.

This clone was seen only a few times. Distinct nucleotide sequences in the sample also encode this CDR3. The rearrangement uses TRBV30 and TRBJ1-5, with D unresolved. Trimming took 0 bases from V and 2 from J, leaving 8 bases between them. Germline values: CDR1 GTSNPN, CDR2 SVGIG (reference sequence). The CDR3 is 14 residues long. CDR3 residues: CAWSVGQGNQPQHF. CDR3 DNA sequence: TGTGCCTGGAGTGTAGGTCAGGGCAATCAGCCCCAGCATTTT.

This sequence joins TRBV11-2 and TRBJ2-3; 8 positions agree with TRBD2. The V gene's germline CDR1 is SGHAT and CDR2 FQNNGV. CDR3 size: 15 residues. The ends lost 4 bases at V and 2 bases at J; junction bases unmatched: 5. The CDR3 spells CASSSTSGFTDTQYF. Written as DNA, the CDR3 is TGTGCCAGCAGCTCCACTAGCGGTTTCACAGATACGCAGTATTTT.

This chain connects TRBV27 to TRBJ2-7, with D possibly TRBD2 on 6 matching bases. The CDR3 consists of 15 residues. V lost 3 bases, J lost 2 bases, and 14 bases lay in between. Germline V gives CDR1 MNHEY, CDR2 SMNVEV (reference sequence). CDR3 sequence: CASSFGAGTPYEQYF. CDR3 in DNA: TGTGCCAGCAGTTTTGGGGCGGGAACCCCCTACGAGCAGTACTTC.

This sequence joins TRBV9 and TRBJ2-5, with 9 positions matching TRBD2. Germline V lookup: CDR1 SGDLS, CDR2 YYNGEE. The CDR3 sequence is 15 residues long. V shed 0 bases and J 5 bases; nucleotides not matched to a gene: 5. CDR3 residues: CASSVGAGGRETQYF. DNA of the CDR3: TGTGCCAGCAGCGTAGGAGCGGGGGGCCGGGAGACCCAGTACTTC.

CDR3 sequence reads: CASRKGTGEYEQYF. CDR3 nucleotide sequence: TGTGCCAGCAGGAAGGGGACAGGGGAGTACGAGCAGTACTTC. V gene TRBV27 combines with J gene TRBJ2-7; 10 bases align to TRBD1. Germline V gene sequence: CDR1 MNHEY, CDR2 SMNVEV (reference sequence). Unmatched junction bases numbered 6, after V lost 6 bases and J lost 4 bases. The CDR3 is 14 residues long.

CDR3 sequence reads: CASSLKNRILSSDEAFF. Written as DNA, the CDR3 is TGTGCCAGCAGCTTAAAAAACAGGATTTTGTCCTCCGATGAAGCTTTCTTT. The V gene is TRBV7-9, the J gene TRBJ1-1; a possible D gene is TRBD1 (5 bases). The germline V gene has CDR1 SEHNR and CDR2 FQNEAQ (reference sequence). The CDR3 is made up of 17 amino acids. V dropped 2 bases and J dropped 7 bases, with 23 bases sitting between them.

The J gene is TRBJ2-7, the V gene TRBV5-6; 7 bases agree with TRBD2. The CDR3 loop spans 14 amino acids. V trimming: 3 bases; J trimming: 0 bases; junction bases outside the gene matches: 3. Germline CDR1 reads SGHDT; CDR2 reads YYEEEE. DNA for the CDR3: TGTGCCAGCAGCTGGGGGGACTACTCCTACGAGCAGTACTTC. It codes for CASSWGDYSYEQYF.

CDR3 coding DNA: TGTGCCAGCCTGCCAGGGGATTATATGAACACTGAAGCTTTCTTT. Its translation is CASLPGDYMNTEAFF. The V call is TRBV7-8, the J call TRBJ1-1, with a possible D match to TRBD1 (6 bases). Germline V gene lookup returns CDR1 SGHVS and CDR2 FQNEAQ. V dropped 8 bases and J dropped 0 bases, with 16 bases sitting between them. The CDR3 spans 15 residues.

The V call is TRBV19, the J call TRBJ2-7; unclear D gene. V lost 10 bases, J lost 0 bases, and 13 bases lay in between. This CDR3 has 13 amino acids. Germline values: CDR1 LNHDA, CDR2 SQIVND (reference sequence). The CDR3 protein is CATSFTSSYEQYF. The CDR3 DNA reads TGTGCCACCTCGTTTACCAGCTCCTACGAGCAGTACTTC.

V is TRBV30 and J is TRBJ2-7, with D tentatively TRBD1 (7 bases). The CDR3 is 13 residues long. The germline V gene encodes CDR1 GTSNPN and CDR2 SVGIG (reference sequence). V shed 0 bases and J shed 6 bases, with 12 bases lying between them. CDR3 sequence reads: CAWSVPRGAEQYF. In DNA, the CDR3 is TGTGCCTGGAGTGTACCCAGGGGGGCCGAGCAGTACTTC.

The J gene is TRBJ2-5, the V gene TRBV11-3; 12 positions match TRBD1. V gave up 5 bases and J gave up 7 bases; unmatched junction bases: 8. The length of the CDR3 is 15 residues. CDR1 and CDR2 (germline): SGHNT, YENEEA. CDR3 residues: CASSLRDRGPVTQYF. In DNA, the CDR3 is TGTGCCAGCAGCCTTCGGGACAGGGGGCCTGTGACCCAGTACTTC.

The sample holds one count of this clone. The CDR3 DNA reads TGTGCCAGCAGCTTGGTAGGACTAGCGGGGGGCCAGTTTCACAATGAGCAGTTCTTC. Residues: CASSLVGLAGGQFHNEQFF. The chain is built from TRBV5-4 and TRBJ2-1; 14 nucleotides agree with TRBD2. Germline V gene data show CDR1 as SGHNT and CDR2 as YYREEE (reference sequence). CDR3 length equals 19 residues. The ends lost 0 bases at V and 5 bases at J; junction bases unmatched: 10.

This chain joins TRBV25-1 and TRBJ2-7, with D hard to call. The CDR3 has 11 residues. V gave up 4 bases and J gave up 3 bases, with 4 bases separating them. In germline, CDR1 is MGHDK, CDR2 SYGVNS. In nucleotides, the CDR3 is TGTGCCAGCAGTGTCAACTACGAGCAGTACTTC. It specifies CASSVNYEQYF.

The chain combines TRBV7-3 with TRBJ1-2, with TRBD1 matching over 9 bases. CDR1 is SGHTA, CDR2 FQGTGA, per germline. Trimming at V came to 4 bases and at J to 6 bases, leaving 6 bases not matched to a gene. This CDR3 is built from 14 residues. CDR3 DNA sequence: TGTGCCAGCAGCTCTGGACAGGGGATCCATGGCTACACCTTC. It translates to CASSSGQGIHGYTF.